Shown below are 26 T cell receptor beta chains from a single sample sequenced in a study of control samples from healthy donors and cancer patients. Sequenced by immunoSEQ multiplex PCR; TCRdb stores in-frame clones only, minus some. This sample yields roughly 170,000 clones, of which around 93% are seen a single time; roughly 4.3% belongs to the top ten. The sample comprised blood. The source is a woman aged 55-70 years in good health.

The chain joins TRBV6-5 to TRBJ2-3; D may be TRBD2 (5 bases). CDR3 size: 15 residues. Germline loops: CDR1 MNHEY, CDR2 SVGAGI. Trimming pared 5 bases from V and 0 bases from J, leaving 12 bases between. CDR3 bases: TGTGCCAGCAGTCCCAGCGGCCCTAGCACAGATACGCAGTATTTT. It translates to CASSPSGPSTDTQYF.

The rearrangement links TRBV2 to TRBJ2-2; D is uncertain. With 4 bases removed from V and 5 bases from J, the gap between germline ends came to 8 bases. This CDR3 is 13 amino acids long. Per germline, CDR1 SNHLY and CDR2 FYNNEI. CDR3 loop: CASSAVVTGELFF. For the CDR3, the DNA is TGTGCCAGCAGTGCCGTCGTGACCGGGGAGCTGTTTTTT.

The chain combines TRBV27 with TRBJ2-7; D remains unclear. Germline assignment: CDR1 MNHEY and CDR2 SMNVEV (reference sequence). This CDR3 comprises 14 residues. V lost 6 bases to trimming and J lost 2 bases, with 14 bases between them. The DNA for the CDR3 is TGTGCCAGCAGCTACCGTCAGACACCCTACGAGCAGTACTTC. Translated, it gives CASSYRQTPYEQYF.

The CDR3 DNA sequence: TGTGCCAGCAGTTTGGGAAACACCATATATTTT. This codes for CASSLGNTIYF. The chain recombines TRBV12-3 or TRBV12-4 with TRBJ1-3; D call uncertain. The CDR3 has 11 residues. V lost 3 bases, J lost 4 bases, and 1 base lay in between.

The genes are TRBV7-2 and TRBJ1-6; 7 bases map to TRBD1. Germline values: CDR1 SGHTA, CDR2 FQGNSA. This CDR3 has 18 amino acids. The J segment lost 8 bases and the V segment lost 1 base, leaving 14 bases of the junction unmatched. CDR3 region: CASSLGVGGGKWDSPLHF. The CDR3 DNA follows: TGTGCCAGCAGCTTAGGAGTAGGAGGGGGCAAATGGGATTCACCCCTCCACTTT.

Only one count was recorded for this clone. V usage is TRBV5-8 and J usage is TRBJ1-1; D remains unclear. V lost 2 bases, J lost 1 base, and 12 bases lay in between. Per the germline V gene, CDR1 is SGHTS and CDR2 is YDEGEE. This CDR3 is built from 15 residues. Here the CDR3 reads CASSLVIQRNTEAFF. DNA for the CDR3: TGTGCCAGCAGCTTAGTGATACAACGGAACACTGAAGCTTTCTTT.

The CDR3 here is CASSPTYQETQYF. In DNA form, the CDR3 reads TGTGCCAGCAGCCCAACATACCAAGAGACCCAGTACTTC. V gene TRBV5-4 combines with J gene TRBJ2-5; D ambiguous. Trimming pared 4 bases from V and 0 bases from J, leaving 7 bases between. The CDR3 has 13 residues. Germline V gives CDR1 SGHNT, CDR2 YYREEE (reference sequence).

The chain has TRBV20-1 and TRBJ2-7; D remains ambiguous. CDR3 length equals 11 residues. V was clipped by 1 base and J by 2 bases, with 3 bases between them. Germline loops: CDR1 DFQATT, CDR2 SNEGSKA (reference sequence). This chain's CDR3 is CSARGTYEQYF. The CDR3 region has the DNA TGCAGTGCTAGAGGGACCTACGAGCAGTACTTC.

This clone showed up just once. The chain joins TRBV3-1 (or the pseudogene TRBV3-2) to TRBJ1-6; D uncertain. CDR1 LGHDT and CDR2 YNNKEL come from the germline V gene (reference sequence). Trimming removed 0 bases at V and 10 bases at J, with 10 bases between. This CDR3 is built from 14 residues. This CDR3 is CASSQDLYASPLHF. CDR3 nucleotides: TGTGCCAGCAGCCAAGACCTATATGCATCACCCCTCCACTTT.

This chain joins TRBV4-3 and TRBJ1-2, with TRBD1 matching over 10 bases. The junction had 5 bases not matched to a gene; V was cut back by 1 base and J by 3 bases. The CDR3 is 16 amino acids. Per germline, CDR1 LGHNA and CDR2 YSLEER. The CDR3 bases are TGCGCCAGCAGCCAAGCATCCGGACAGGGGGACTATGGCTACACCTTC. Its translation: CASSQASGQGDYGYTF.

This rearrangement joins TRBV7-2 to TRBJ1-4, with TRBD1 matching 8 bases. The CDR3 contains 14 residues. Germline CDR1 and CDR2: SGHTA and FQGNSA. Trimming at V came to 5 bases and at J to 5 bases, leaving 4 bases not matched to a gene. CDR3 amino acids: CASSPQGGNEKLFF. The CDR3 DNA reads TGTGCCAGCAGCCCACAGGGGGGGAATGAAAAACTGTTTTTT.

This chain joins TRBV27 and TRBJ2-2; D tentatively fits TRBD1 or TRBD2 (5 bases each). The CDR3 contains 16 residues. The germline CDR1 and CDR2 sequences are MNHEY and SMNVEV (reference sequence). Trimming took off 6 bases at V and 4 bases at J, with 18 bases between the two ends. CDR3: CASSREGRGFTGELFF. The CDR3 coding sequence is TGTGCCAGCAGCCGCGAGGGTCGGGGCTTCACCGGGGAGCTGTTTTTT.

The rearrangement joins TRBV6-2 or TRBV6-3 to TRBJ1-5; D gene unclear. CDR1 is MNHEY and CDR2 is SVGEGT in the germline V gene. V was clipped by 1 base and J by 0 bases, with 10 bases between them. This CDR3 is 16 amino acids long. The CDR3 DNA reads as TGTGCCAGCAGTTACTATGGCCTTATTAGCAATCAGCCCCAGCATTTT. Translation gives CASSYYGLISNQPQHF.

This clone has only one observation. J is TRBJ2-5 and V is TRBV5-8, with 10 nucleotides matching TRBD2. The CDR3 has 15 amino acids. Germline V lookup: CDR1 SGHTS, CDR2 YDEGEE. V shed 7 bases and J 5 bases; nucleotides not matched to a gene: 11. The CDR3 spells CASRSGTSAAETQYF. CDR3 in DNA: TGTGCCAGCCGATCCGGGACTAGCGCTGCGGAGACCCAGTACTTC. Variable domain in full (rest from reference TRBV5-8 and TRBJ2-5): EAGVTQSPTHLIKTRGQQATLRCSPISGHTSVYWYQQALGLGLQFLLWYDEGEERNRGNFPPRFSGRQFPNYSSELNVNALELEDSALYLCASRSGTSAAETQYFGPGTRLLVL.

The CDR3 coding sequence is TGCGCCAGCAGCGCTTATTTCTCACGCGAGCAGTACTTC. Amino acids: CASSAYFSREQYF. This chain links TRBV5-1 with TRBJ2-7; no clear D. The CDR3 length is 13 residues. Per germline, CDR1 SGHRS and CDR2 YFSETQ. V lost 4 bases, J lost 6 bases, and 14 bases lay in between.

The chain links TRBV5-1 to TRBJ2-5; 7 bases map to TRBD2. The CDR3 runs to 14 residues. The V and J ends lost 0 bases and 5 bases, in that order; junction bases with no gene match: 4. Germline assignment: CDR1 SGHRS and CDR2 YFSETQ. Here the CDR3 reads CASSLGSGVETQYF. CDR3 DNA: TGCGCCAGCAGCTTGGGGAGCGGGGTGGAGACCCAGTACTTC.

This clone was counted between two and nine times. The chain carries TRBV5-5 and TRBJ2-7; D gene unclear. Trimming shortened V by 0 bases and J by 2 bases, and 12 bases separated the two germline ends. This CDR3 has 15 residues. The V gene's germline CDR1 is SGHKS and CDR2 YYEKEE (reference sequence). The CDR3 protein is CASSLGTAYTYEQYF. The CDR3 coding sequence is TGTGCCAGCAGCTTGGGAACAGCCTATACCTACGAGCAGTACTTC.

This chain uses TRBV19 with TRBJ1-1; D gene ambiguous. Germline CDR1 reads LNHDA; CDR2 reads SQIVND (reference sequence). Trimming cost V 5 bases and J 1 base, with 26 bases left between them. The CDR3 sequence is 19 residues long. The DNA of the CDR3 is TGTGCCAGTAGTTATGCACCCGGGCAGACCGAACCCGGGAACACTGAAGCTTTCTTT. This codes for CASSYAPGQTEPGNTEAFF.

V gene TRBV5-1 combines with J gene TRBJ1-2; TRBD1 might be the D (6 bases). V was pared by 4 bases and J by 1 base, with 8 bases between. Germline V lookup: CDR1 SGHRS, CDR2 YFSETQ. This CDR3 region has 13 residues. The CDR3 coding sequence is TGCGCCAGCAGCCTGGACAGTAACTATGGCTACACCTTC. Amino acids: CASSLDSNYGYTF.

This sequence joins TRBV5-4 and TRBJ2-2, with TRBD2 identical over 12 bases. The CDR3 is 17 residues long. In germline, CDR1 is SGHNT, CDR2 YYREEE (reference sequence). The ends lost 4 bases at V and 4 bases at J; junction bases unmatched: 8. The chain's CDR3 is CASSRTSGARGTGELFF. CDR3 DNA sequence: TGTGCCAGCAGCAGGACTAGCGGGGCTCGTGGCACCGGGGAGCTGTTTTTT. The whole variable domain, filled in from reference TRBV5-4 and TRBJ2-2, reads ETGVTQSPTHLIKTRGQQVTLRCSSQSGHNTVSWYQQALGQGPQFIFQYYREEENGRGNFPPRFSGLQFPNYSSELNVNALELDDSALYLCASSRTSGARGTGELFFGEGSRLTVL.

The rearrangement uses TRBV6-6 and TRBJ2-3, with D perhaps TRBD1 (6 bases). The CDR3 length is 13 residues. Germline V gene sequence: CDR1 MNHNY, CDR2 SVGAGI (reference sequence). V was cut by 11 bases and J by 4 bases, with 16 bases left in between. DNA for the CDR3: TGTGCCGTCAATCAACAGGGTTCAGATACGCAGTATTTT. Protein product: CAVNQQGSDTQYF.

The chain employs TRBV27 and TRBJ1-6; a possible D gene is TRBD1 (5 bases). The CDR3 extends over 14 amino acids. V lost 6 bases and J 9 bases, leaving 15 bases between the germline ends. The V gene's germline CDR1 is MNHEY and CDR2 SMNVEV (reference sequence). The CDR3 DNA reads TGTGCCAGCAGATCGGACACGGGGGTTTCACCCCTCCACTTT. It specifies CASRSDTGVSPLHF.

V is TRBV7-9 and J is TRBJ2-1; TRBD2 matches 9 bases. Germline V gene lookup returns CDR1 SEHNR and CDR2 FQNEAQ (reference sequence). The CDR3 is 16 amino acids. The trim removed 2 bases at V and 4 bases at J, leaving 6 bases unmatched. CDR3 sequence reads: CASSLSGGGAYNEQFF. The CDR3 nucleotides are TGTGCCAGCAGCTTATCGGGCGGGGGGGCGTACAATGAGCAGTTCTTC.

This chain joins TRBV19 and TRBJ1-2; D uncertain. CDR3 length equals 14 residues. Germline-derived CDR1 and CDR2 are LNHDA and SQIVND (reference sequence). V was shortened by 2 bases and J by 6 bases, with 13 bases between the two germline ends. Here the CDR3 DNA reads TGTGCCAGTAGTATAACGGGAGGAAGGAATGGCTACACCTTC. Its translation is CASSITGGRNGYTF.

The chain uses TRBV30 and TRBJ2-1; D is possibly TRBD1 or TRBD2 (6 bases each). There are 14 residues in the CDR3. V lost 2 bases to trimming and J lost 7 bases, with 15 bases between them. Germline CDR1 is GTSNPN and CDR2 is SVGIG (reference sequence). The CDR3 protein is CAWSHRGTGNEQFF. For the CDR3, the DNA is TGTGCCTGGAGTCATAGGGGGACTGGAAATGAGCAGTTCTTC. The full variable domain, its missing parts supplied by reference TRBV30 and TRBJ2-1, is SQTIHQWPATLVQPVGSPLSLECTVEGTSNPNLYWYRQAAGRGLQLLFYSVGIGQISSEVPQNLSASRPQDRQFILSSKKLLLSDSGFYLCAWSHRGTGNEQFFGPGTRLTVL.

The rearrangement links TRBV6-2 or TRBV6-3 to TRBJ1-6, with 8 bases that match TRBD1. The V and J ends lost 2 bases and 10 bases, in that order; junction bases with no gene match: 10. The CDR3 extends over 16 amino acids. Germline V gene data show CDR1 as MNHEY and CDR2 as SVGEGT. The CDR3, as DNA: TGTGCCAGCAGTTACCCCCCCGGACAGGGTGGCTCACCCCTCCACTTT. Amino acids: CASSYPPGQGGSPLHF.